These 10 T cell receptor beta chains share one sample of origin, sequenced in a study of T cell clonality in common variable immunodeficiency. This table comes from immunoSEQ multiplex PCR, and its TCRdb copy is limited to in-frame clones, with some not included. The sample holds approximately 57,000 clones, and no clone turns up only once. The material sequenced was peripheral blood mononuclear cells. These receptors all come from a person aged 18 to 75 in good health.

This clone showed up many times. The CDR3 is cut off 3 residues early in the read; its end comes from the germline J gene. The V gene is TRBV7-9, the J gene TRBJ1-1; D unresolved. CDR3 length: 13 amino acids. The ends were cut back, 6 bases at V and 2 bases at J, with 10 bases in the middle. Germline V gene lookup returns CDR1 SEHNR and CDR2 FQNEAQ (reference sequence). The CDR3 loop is CASREGLNTEAFF. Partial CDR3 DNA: TGTGCCAGCAGAGAAGGACTTAACACTGAA. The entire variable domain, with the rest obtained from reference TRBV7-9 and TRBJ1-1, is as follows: DTGVSQNPRHKITKRGQNVTFRCDPISEHNRLYWYRQTLGQGPEFLTYFQNEAQLEKSRLLSDRFSAERPKGSFSTLEIQRTEQGDSAMYLCASREGLNTEAFFGQGTRLTVV.

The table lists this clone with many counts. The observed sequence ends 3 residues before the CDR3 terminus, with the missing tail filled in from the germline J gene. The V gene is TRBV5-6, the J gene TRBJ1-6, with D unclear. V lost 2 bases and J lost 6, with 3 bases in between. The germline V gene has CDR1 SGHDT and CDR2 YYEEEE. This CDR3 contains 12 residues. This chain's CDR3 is CASSLANSPLHF. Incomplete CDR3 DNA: TGTGCCAGCAGCTTAGCTAATTCACCC.

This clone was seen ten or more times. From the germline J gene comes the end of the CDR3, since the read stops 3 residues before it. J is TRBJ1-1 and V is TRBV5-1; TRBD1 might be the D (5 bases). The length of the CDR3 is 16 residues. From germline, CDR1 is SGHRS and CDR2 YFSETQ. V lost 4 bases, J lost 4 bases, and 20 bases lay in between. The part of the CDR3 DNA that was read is TGCGCCAGCAGCAGGCGGGGGGGAGGATCGGGCACTGAA. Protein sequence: CASSRRGGGSGTE. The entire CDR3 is CASSRRGGGSGTEAFF.

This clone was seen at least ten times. CDR3 in amino acids: CASSLRRDTGELFF. The covered CDR3 bases are TGTGCCAGCAGCTTGAGGCGGGACACCGGGGAG. The chain combines TRBV5-4 with TRBJ2-2, with a weak D call TRBD2 (5 bases). The read comes to an end 3 residues before the CDR3 does, leaving the germline J gene to fill in the end. This CDR3 has 14 amino acids. Trimming removed 1 base from V and 3 bases from J, with 7 bases in between. Germline V lookup: CDR1 SGHNT, CDR2 YYREEE (reference sequence).

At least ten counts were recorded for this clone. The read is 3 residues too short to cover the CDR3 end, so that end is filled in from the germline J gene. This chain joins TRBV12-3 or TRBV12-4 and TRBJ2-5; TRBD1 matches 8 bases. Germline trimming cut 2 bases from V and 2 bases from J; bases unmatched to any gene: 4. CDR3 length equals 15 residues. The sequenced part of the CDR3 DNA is TGTGCCAGCAGTTTACGGACAGGGCTTCAAGAGACC. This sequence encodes CASSLRTGLQET. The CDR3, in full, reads CASSLRTGLQETQYF.

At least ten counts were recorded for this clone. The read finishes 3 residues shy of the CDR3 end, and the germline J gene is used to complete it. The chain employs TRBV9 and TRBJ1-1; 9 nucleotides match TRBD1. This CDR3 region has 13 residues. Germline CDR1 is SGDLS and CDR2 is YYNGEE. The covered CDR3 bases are TGTGCCAGCAGCGTAGAGGGACAGGGTACA. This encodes CASSVEGQGT. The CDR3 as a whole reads CASSVEGQGTAFF.

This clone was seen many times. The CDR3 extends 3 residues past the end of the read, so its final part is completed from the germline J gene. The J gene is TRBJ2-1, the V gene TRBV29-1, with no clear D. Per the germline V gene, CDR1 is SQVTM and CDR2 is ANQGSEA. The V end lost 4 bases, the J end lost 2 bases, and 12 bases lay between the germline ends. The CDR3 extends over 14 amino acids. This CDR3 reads CSVVFAATYNEQFF. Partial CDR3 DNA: TGCAGCGTTGTCTTTGCGGCCACCTACAATGAG.

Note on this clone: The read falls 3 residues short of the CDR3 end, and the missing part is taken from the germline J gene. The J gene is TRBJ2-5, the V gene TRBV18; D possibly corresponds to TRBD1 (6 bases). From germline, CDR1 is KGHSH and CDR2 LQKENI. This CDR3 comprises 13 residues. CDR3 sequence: CASSPLEGGTQYF. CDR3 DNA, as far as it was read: TGTGCCAGCTCACCACTGGAAGGGGGTACC.

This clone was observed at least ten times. Incomplete CDR3 DNA: TGCAGTGCCCTGATCGGACAGGGCGAAGCTGAA. Translation: CSALIGQGEAE. The CDR3 in full is CSALIGQGEAEAFF. The rearrangement uses TRBV20-1 and TRBJ1-1; 8 bases map to TRBD1. The read halts 3 residues ahead of the CDR3 end, with the missing end drawn from the germline J gene. CDR3 length: 14 residues. Germline trimming cut 6 bases from V and 6 bases from J; bases unmatched to any gene: 12. Germline CDR1 reads DFQATT; CDR2 reads SNEGSKA (reference sequence).

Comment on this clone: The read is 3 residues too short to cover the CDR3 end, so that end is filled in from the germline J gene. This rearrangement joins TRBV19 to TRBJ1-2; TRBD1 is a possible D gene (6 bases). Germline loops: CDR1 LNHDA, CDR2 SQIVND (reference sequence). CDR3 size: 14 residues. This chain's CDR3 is CASSIFWGRDDYTF. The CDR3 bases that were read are TGTGCCAGTAGTATATTCTGGGGGCGCGACGAC. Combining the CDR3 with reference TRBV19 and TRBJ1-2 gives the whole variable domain DGGITQSPKYLFRKEGQNVTLSCEQNLNHDAMYWYRQDPGQGLRLIYYSQIVNDFQKGDIAEGYSVSREKKESFPLTVTSAQKNPTAFYLCASSIFWGRDDYTFGSGTRLTVV.